This T cell receptor (beta chain) was identified during a study of control samples from healthy donors and cancer patients. This CDR3 has 15 residues. V dropped 4 bases and J dropped 5; count of bases not matched to a gene: 7. Germline V gene lookup returns CDR1 SGHRS and CDR2 YFSETQ. This table comes from immunoSEQ multiplex PCR, and its TCRdb copy is limited to in-frame clones, with some not included. The sample records about 110,000 clones, roughly 90% being singletons. This sequence joins TRBV5-1 and TRBJ2-7; 12 positions agree with TRBD2. This clonotype was sampled from a woman between 55 and 75 years old with lung cancer. Sequenced input: PBMCs. CDR3 bases: TGCGCCAGCAGCGGGCTAGCGGGAGGGATTAACGAGCAGTACTTC. As protein: CASSGLAGGINEQYF.